This entry concerns a single TCR beta chain. These data are taken from a study of control samples from healthy donors and cancer patients. Germline trimming cut 5 bases from V and 0 bases from J; bases unmatched to any gene: 3. The CDR3 covers 15 residues. Per germline, CDR1 MNHEY and CDR2 SVGAGI. Profiled with immunoSEQ multiplex PCR; TCRdb holds only in-frame clones, not every one. The data hold approximately 170,000 clones, with around 91% observed a single time. This chain connects TRBV6-5 to TRBJ2-1; 8 bases are shared with TRBD1. The receptor was derived from a woman in her twenties or thirties in good health. The sequenced material came from blood. The CDR3 nucleotides read TGTGCCAGCAGTACACAGGGGGGCTCCTACAATGAGCAGTTCTTC. This gives the protein CASSTQGGSYNEQFF.